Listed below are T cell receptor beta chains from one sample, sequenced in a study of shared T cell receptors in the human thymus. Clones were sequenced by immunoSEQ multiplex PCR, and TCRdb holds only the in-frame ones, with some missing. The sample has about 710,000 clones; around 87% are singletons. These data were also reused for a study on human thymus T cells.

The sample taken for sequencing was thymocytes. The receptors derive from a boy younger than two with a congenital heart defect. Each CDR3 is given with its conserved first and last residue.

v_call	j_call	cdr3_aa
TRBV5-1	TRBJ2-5	CASSENLAGRQEIQYF
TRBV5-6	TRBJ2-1	CASSPRLAWYYNEQFF
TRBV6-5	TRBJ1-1	CASIQRQGLHTEAFF
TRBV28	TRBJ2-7	CASSLWGLSYEQYF
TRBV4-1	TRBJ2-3	CASSQDRGGTSTDTQYF
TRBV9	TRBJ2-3	CASSTSGSTDTQYF
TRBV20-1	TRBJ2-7	CSAGTSYEQYF
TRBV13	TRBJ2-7	CASSITPGQGNYEQYF
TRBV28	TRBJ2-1	CASSPVAHEQFF
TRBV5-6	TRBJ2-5	CASTPSSGRETQYF
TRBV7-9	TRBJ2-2	CASSFATSGRAGTGELFF
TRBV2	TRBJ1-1	CASSEAYRVVNTEAFF
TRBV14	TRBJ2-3	CASSQKDSYTDTQYF
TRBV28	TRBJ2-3	CASSSGTSGRAPLLIQDTQYF
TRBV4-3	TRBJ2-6	CASSEGNKGGANVLTF
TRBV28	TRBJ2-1	CASKGAPNEQFF
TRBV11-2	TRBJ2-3	CASNQSPRTMTDTQYF
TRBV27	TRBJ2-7	CASSPRRTGSHEQYF
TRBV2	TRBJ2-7	CASSERAGTYEQYF
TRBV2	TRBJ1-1	CASSGVEGMNTEAFF
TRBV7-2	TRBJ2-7	CASSLALMGQCEQYF
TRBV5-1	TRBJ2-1	CASSWPPGQRYNEQFF
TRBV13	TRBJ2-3	CASSAGQGSTDTQYF
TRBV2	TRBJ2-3	CASSGVERGFTDTQYF
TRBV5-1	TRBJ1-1	CASRQQENTEAFF
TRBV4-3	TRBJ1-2	CASSQVRQDVYGYTF
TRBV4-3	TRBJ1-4	CASSQGGGNEKLFF
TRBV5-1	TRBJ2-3	CASRGQLTSTDTQYF
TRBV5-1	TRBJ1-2	CASSLWVGDYGYTF
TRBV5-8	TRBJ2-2	CASGPEGSLAGELFF
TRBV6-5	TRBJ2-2	CASREGGGSGELFF
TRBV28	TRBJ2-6	CASSSNSGANVLTF
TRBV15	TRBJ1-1	CATSFGDRGYTEAFF
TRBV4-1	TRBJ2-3	CASSPTSGRALSTDTQYF
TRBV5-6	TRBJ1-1	CASSSLFRAGWVNTEAFF